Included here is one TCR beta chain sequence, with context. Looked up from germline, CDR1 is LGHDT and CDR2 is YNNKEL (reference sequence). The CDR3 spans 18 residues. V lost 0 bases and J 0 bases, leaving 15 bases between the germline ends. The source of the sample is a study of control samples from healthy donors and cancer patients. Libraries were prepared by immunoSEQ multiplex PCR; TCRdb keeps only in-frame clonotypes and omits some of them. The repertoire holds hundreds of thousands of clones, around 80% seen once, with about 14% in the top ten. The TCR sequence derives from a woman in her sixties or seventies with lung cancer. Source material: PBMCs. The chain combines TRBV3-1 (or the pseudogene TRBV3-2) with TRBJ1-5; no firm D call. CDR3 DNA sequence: TGTGCCAGCAGCCAAGATCCCCGGGGAATTTATAGCAATCAGCCCCAGCATTTT. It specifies CASSQDPRGIYSNQPQHF.